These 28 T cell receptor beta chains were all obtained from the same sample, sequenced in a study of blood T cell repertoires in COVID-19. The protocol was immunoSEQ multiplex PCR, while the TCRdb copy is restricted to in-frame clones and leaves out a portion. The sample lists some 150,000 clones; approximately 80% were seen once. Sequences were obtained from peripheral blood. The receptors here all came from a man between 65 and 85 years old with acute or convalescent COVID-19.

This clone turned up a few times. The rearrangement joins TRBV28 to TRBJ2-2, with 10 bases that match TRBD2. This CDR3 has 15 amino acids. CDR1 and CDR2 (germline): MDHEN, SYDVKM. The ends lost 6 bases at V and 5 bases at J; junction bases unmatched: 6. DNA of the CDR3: TGTGCCAGCAGGGGGACTAGCGAGGGGACCGGGGAGCTGTTTTTT. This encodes CASRGTSEGTGELFF.

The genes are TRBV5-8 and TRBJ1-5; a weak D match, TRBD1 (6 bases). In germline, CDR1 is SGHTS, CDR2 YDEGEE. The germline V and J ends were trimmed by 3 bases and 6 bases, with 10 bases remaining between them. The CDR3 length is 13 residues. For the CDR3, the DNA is TGTGCCAGCAGCTCCGGGGGGCCTCAGCCCCAGCATTTT. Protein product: CASSSGGPQPQHF.

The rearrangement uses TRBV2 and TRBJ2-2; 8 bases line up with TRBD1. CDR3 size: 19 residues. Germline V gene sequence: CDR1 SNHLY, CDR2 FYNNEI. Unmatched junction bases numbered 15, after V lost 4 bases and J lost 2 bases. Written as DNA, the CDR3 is TGTGCCAGCAGTGCGCTTGGACAGGGAACGATAGGTAACACCGGGGAGCTGTTTTTT. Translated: CASSALGQGTIGNTGELFF.

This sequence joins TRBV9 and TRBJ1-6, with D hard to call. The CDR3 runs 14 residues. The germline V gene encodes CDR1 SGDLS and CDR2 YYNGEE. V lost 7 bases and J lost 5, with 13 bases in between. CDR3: CASSFQADNSPLHF. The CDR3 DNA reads TGTGCCAGCTCCTTTCAAGCGGATAATTCACCCCTCCACTTT.

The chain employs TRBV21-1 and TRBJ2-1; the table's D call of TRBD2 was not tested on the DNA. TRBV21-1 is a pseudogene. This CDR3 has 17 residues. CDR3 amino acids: CASSNPLASGRGNEQFF. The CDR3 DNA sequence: TGTGCCAGCAGCAACCCCCTGGCCAGCGGGAGAGGCAATGAGCAGTTCTTC.

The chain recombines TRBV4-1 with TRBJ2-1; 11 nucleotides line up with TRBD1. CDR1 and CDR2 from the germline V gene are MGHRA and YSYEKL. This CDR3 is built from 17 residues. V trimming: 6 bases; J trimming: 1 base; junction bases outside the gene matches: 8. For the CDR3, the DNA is TGCGCCAGCAGTCCCGAGGGGACAGGGGGATCCTACAATGAGCAGTTCTTC. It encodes CASSPEGTGGSYNEQFF.

The CDR3: CASSPPSLLVNRTQYF. DNA for the CDR3: TGTGCCAGCAGCCCTCCAAGCTTACTAGTAAATCGGACCCAGTACTTC. The rearrangement links TRBV7-9 to TRBJ2-5, with D perhaps TRBD2 (5 bases). The CDR3 sequence is 16 residues long. Trimming shortened V by 5 bases and J by 7 bases, and 23 bases separated the two germline ends. The germline V gene has CDR1 SEHNR and CDR2 FQNEAQ (reference sequence).

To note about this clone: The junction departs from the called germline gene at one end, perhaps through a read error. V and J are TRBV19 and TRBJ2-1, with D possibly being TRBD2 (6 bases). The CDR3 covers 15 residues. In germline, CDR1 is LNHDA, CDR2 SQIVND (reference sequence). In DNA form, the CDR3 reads TGTGCCAGCACTACACCGGGACTCTCCAACAATGAGCAGTTCTTC. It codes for CASTTPGLSNNEQFF.

CDR3 nucleotide sequence: TGTGCCAGCAGCTTAGAGTATACAGGGGGGTTGGAGACCCAGTACTTC. Translating gives CASSLEYTGGLETQYF. J is TRBJ2-5 and V is TRBV11-2; 8 positions agree with TRBD1. CDR3 length equals 16 residues. Germline loops: CDR1 SGHAT, CDR2 FQNNGV. Trimming removed 0 bases from V and 5 bases from J; junction bases left unmatched: 8.

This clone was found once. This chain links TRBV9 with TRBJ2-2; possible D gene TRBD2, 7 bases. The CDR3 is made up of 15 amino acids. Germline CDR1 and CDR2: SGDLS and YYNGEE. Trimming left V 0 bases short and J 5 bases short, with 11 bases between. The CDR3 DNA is TGTGCCAGCAGCGTAGGAGGGGGGGTAACCGGGGAGCTGTTTTTT. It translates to CASSVGGGVTGELFF.

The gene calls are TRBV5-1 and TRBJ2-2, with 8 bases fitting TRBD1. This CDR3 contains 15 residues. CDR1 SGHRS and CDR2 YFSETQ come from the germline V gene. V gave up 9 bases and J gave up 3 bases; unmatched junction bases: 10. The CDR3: CATTPGGGYTGELFF. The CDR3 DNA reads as TGCGCCACCACTCCAGGGGGCGGGTACACCGGGGAGCTGTTTTTT.

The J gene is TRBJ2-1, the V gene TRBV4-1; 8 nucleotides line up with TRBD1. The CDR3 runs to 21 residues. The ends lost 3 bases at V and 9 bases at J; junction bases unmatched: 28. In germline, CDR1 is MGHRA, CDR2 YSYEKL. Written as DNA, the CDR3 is TGCGCCAGCAGCCACGACAGGGGAGAGGGGATAGGGACTGCCGTAAAGGGTGAGCAGTTCTTC. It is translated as CASSHDRGEGIGTAVKGEQFF.

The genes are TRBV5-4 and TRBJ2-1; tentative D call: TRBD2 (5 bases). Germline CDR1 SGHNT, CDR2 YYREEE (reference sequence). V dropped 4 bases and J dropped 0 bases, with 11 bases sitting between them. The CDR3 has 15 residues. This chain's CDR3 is CASSPTSVSYNEQFF. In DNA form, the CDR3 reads TGTGCCAGCAGCCCTACTAGTGTCTCCTACAATGAGCAGTTCTTC.

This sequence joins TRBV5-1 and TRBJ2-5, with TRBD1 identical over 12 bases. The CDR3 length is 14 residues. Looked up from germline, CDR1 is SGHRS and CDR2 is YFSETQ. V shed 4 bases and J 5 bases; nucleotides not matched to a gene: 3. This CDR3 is CASSGTGGAETQYF. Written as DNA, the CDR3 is TGCGCCAGCAGCGGGACAGGGGGCGCCGAGACCCAGTACTTC.

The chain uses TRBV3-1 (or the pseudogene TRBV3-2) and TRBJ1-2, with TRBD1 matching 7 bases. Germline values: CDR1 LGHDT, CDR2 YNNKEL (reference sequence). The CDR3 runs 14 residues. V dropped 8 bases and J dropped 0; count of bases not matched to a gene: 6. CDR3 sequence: CASRSGTANYGYTF. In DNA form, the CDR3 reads TGTGCCAGCCGTTCCGGGACAGCTAACTATGGCTACACCTTC.

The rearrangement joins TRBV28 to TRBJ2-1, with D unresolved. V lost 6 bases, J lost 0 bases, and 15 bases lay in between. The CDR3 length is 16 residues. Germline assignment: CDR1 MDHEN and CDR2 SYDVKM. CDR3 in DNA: TGTGCCAGCAGATACGACACAACGAGCTCCTACAATGAGCAGTTCTTC. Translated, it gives CASRYDTTSSYNEQFF.

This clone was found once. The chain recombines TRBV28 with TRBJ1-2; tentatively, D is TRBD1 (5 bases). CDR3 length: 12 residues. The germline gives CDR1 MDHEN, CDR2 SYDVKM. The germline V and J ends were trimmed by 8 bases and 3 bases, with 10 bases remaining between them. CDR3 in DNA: TGTGCCAGCCACCGGGACTACTATGGCTACACCTTC. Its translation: CASHRDYYGYTF.

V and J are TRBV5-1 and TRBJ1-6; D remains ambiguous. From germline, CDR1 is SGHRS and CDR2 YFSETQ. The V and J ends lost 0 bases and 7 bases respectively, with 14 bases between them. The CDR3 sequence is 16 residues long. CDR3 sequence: CASSLVATPGNSPLHF. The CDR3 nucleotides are TGCGCCAGCAGCTTGGTTGCGACTCCTGGGAATTCACCCCTCCACTTT.

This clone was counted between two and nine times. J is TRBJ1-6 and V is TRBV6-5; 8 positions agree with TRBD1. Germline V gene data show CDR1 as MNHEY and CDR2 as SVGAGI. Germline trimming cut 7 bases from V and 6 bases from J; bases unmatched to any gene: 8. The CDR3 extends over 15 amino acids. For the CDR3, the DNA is TGTGCCAGCATCGAGGCAGGGGGCTCTAATTCACCCCTCCACTTT. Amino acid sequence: CASIEAGGSNSPLHF.

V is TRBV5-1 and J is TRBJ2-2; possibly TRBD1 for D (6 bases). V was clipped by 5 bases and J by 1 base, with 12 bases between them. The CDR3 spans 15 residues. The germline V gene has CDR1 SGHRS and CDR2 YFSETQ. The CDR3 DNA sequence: TGCGCCAGCAGGACGCAGACAGGGAACACCGGGGAGCTGTTTTTT. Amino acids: CASRTQTGNTGELFF.

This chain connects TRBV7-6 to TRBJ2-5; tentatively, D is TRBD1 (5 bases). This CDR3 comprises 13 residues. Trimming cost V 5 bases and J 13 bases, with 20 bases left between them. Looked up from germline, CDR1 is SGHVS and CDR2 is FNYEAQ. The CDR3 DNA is TGTGCCAGCAGCGCCCAACCAGACAGCTTTTTGTACTTC. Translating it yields CASSAQPDSFLYF.

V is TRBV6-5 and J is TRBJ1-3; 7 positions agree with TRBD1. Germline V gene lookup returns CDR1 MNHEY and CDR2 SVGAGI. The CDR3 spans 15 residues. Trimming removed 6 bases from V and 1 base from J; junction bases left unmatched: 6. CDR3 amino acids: CASSNRGSSGNTIYF. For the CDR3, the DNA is TGTGCCAGCAGCAACAGGGGAAGTTCTGGAAACACCATATATTTT.

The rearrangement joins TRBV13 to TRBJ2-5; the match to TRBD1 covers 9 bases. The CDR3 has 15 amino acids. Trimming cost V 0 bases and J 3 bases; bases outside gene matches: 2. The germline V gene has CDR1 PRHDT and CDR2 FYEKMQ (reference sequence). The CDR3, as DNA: TGTGCCAGCAGCTTAGGGGGACAGGGTGAAGAGACCCAGTACTTC. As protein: CASSLGGQGEETQYF.

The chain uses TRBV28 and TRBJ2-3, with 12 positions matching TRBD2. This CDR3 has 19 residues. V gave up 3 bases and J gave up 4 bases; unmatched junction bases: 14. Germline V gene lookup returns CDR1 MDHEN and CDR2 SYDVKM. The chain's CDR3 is CASSFGWSSGGASSDTQYF. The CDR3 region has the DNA TGTGCCAGCAGTTTTGGTTGGTCTAGCGGGGGGGCCAGTTCAGATACGCAGTATTTT.

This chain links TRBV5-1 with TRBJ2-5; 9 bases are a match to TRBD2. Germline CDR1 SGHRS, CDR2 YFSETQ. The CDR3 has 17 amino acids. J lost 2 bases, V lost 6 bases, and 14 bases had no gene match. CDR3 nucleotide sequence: TGCGCCAGCACCGATCGCCTAGCGGGGATGGGGCAAGAGACCCAGTACTTC. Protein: CASTDRLAGMGQETQYF.

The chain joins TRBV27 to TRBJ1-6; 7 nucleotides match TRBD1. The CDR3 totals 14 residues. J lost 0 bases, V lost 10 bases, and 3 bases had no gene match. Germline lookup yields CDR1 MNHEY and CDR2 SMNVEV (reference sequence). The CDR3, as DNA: TGTGCCACCCGGGACAGCTCCTATAATTCACCCCTCCACTTT. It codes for CATRDSSYNSPLHF.

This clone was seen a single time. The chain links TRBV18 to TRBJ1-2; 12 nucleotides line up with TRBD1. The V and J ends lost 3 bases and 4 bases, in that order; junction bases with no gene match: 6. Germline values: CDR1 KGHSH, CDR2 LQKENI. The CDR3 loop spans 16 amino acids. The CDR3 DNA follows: TGTGCCAGCTCACCCGCCGGGACAGGGGGCGCCTATGGCTACACCTTC. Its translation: CASSPAGTGGAYGYTF.

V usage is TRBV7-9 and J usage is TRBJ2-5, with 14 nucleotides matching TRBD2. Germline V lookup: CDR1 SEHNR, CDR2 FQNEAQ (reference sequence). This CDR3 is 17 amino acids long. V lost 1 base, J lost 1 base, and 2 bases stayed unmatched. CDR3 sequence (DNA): TGTGCCAGCAGCTTAGTAGGGACTAGCGGGGGCCAAGAGACCCAGTACTTC. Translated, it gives CASSLVGTSGGQETQYF.